The 2 T cell receptor beta chains below all came from one sample that was sequenced in a study of T cells in tuberculosis. TCRdb keeps only in-frame clones here, not all; method: immunoSEQ multiplex PCR. The sample shows about 30,000 clones, just over 90% of them seen only once. Sample: PBMCs. All receptors derive from a donor aged 10 to 29 with latent tuberculosis or without tuberculosis infection.

The chain is built from TRBV5-1 and TRBJ2-3; weak D call: TRBD2 (6 bases). This CDR3 has 14 amino acids. Trimming shortened V by 3 bases and J by 2 bases, and 10 bases separated the two germline ends. Looked up from germline, CDR1 is SGHRS and CDR2 is YFSETQ. The CDR3, as DNA: TGCGCCAGCAGCTACGGGACTTTCACAGATACGCAGTATTTT. Protein sequence: CASSYGTFTDTQYF.

The chain links TRBV5-4 to TRBJ2-1; D remains unclear. V gave up 2 bases and J gave up 2 bases, with 11 bases separating them. The CDR3 loop spans 15 amino acids. CDR1 SGHNT and CDR2 YYREEE come from the germline V gene (reference sequence). The CDR3 loop is CASSLGVQTYNEQFF. CDR3 sequence (DNA): TGTGCCAGCAGCTTAGGAGTGCAAACCTACAATGAGCAGTTCTTC.